This entry describes one T cell receptor beta chain. Its antigen remains unknown. The data are from a study of shared clonotypes between healthy human individuals. General study results and limits: With few donors, the genetic and exposure-history diversity represented was limited. About 5% of naive CD4 clonotypes were shared across a handful of donors.

Generated by immunoSEQ multiplex PCR, the TCRdb table keeps only in-frame clones and is missing some. The sample consists of 950,000 to 1,300,000 clones, roughly 80% of them appearing once. The germline V gene has CDR1 SGHTA and CDR2 FQGNSA. The V gene lost 5 bases and the J gene lost 0 bases, with 11 bases spanning the gap. The CDR3 has 15 residues. The sequence derives from a man aged 18 to 29 in good health. The sequenced sample was memory CD4+ T cells sorted from blood. Stated subset: CD45RA-negative fraction. This chain joins TRBV7-2 and TRBJ1-3, with a tentative D call TRBD1 (5 bases). CDR3 in amino acids: CASSLETVSGNTIYF. CDR3 DNA sequence: TGTGCCAGCAGCCTAGAGACAGTCTCTGGAAACACCATATATTTT.